This is a list of T cell receptor beta chains from one sample in a study of cytomegalovirus exposure and HLA in healthy donors. Data came from immunoSEQ multiplex PCR; TCRdb stores just in-frame clones and leaves some out. The sample has more than 150,000 clones, 75% to 90% seen once. Sequencing input: PBMCs. These receptors were taken from a woman aged 45-59 years in good health and CMV-seropositive. CDR3s include the opening cysteine and the closing phenylalanine or tryptophan. The D gene is left open where the match is weak. Only part of the rows carry a size: once, few, many, or a class if the clone is expanded.

NA,TRBJ1-3,NA,TRBV7-3,CASSPSEGPGNTIYF,TGTGCCAGCAGCCCTTCAGAGGGCCCTGGAAACACCATATATTTT
NA,TRBJ2-1,NA,TRBV5-1,CASSLAVGGLRNNEQFF,TGCGCCAGCAGCTTGGCCGTTGGAGGGTTAAGAAACAATGAGCAGTTCTTC
NA,TRBJ2-7,NA,TRBV7-9,CASSLEQAEQYF,TGTGCCAGCAGCTTAGAACAGGCTGAGCAGTACTTC
TRBD2,TRBJ2-5,NA,TRBV6-5,CASKGGGAAQYF,TGTGCCAGCAAAGGCGGGGGTGCGGCCCAGTACTTC
TRBD1,TRBJ2-3,once,TRBV18,CASSRDRDRSDTQYF,TGTGCCAGCTCACGGGACAGGGATCGTTCAGATACGCAGTATTTT
TRBD1,TRBJ2-7,NA,TRBV29-1,CSVRQGIPYEQYF,TGCAGCGTAAGACAGGGGATTCCCTACGAGCAGTACTTC
TRBD2,TRBJ2-5,NA,TRBV5-4,CASSQPRGGGAETQYF,TGTGCCAGCAGCCAGCCGAGGGGCGGGGGGGCCGAGACCCAGTACTTC
TRBD1,TRBJ2-7,NA,TRBV19,CASSPLDRASDEQYF,TGTGCCAGTAGTCCCTTGGACAGGGCGTCGGACGAGCAGTACTTC
NA,TRBJ1-2,NA,TRBV12-5,CASEREGDGYTF,TGTGCTAGTGAAAGGGAAGGGGATGGCTACACCTTC
TRBD2,TRBJ2-5,NA,TRBV4-1,CASSQEGTGSGGETQYF,TGCGCCAGCAGCCAAGAAGGTACAGGATCGGGAGGAGAGACCCAGTACTTC
TRBD1,TRBJ2-7,NA,TRBV30,CAWSNRGYEQYF,TGTGCCTGGAGTAACAGGGGATACGAGCAGTACTTC
NA,TRBJ1-1,few,TRBV6-5,CAAEGSRDTEAFF,TGTGCCGCGGAGGGGAGTCGAGACACTGAAGCTTTCTTT
TRBD2,TRBJ2-3,NA,TRBV4-2,CASSRGTSGESSTDTQYF,TGTGCCAGCAGCCGGGGGACTAGCGGTGAGTCCAGCACAGATACGCAGTATTTT
NA,TRBJ2-3,NA,TRBV7-3,CASSPTPGGPPDTQYF,TGTGCCAGCAGCCCTACCCCCGGGGGGCCCCCAGATACGCAGTATTTT
NA,TRBJ2-5,NA,TRBV5-8,CASSLGQVQETQYF,TGTGCCAGCAGCTTAGGTCAGGTTCAAGAGACCCAGTACTTC
NA,TRBJ2-2,NA,TRBV19,CAGRGGGNTGELFF,TGTGCCGGAAGGGGAGGCGGAAACACCGGGGAGCTGTTTTTT
TRBD2,TRBJ2-3,NA,TRBV6-5,CASSYPAGGADTQYF,TGTGCCAGCAGTTACCCAGCGGGGGGCGCAGATACGCAGTATTTT
TRBD1,TRBJ2-2,once,TRBV29-1,CSVTVGQINTGELFF,TGCAGCGTTACCGTGGGACAGATAAACACCGGGGAGCTGTTTTTT
TRBD2,TRBJ2-3,once,TRBV6-4,CASSVERGSTDTQYF,TGTGCCAGCAGTGTAGAGCGGGGGAGCACAGATACGCAGTATTTT
NA,TRBJ1-1,NA,TRBV7-2,CASSSYSTNTEAFF,TGTGCCAGCAGCTCGTATAGCACGAACACTGAAGCTTTCTTT
NA,TRBJ2-3,NA,TRBV7-2,CASSLGLSTQYF,TGTGCCAGCAGCTTAGGACTTTCTACGCAGTATTTT
TRBD1,TRBJ1-4,few,TRBV18,CASSPPGQGNEKLFF,TGTGCCAGCTCACCACCGGGACAGGGGAATGAAAAACTGTTTTTT
TRBD2,TRBJ2-1,NA,TRBV6-4,CASSETGGLYNEQFF,TGTGCCAGCAGTGAAACGGGGGGGTTGTACAATGAGCAGTTCTTC
TRBD1,TRBJ1-3,NA,TRBV4-1,CASSQETGVDGGGNTIYF,TGCGCCAGCAGCCAAGAGACAGGGGTGGACGGTGGTGGAAACACCATATATTTT
NA,TRBJ1-1,NA,TRBV28,CASSLSAGENTEAFF,TGTGCCAGCAGTTTATCGGCAGGGGAGAACACTGAAGCTTTCTTT
NA,TRBJ1-5,NA,TRBV2,CASSESRYYQPQHF,TGTGCCAGCAGTGAAAGCCGTTATTATCAGCCCCAGCATTTT
NA,TRBJ2-7,NA,TRBV6-5,CASSYRGPYEQYF,TGTGCCAGCAGTTACAGGGGTCCATACGAGCAGTACTTC
NA,TRBJ1-5,NA,TRBV19,CASSIVGGGLSNQPQHF,TGTGCCAGTAGTATAGTGGGCGGGGGGCTGAGCAATCAGCCCCAGCATTTT
NA,TRBJ1-6,NA,TRBV5-4,CASSLSGAYNSPLHF,TGTGCCAGCAGCTTGTCAGGGGCCTATAATTCACCCCTCCACTTT
TRBD2,TRBJ2-3,NA,TRBV4-1,CASSRGGAGGPGADTQYF,TGCGCCAGCAGCCGCGGAGGAGCGGGGGGGCCGGGGGCAGATACGCAGTATTTT
TRBD1,TRBJ1-4,NA,TRBV28,CASSLSTGDEKLFF,TGTGCCAGCAGTTTATCGACAGGGGATGAAAAACTGTTTTTT
NA,TRBJ1-3,NA,TRBV30,CAWSVEDTIYF,TGTGCCTGGAGTGTAGAGGACACCATATATTTT
TRBD1,TRBJ2-2,once,TRBV19,CASRTDRGRTGELFF,TGTGCCAGTAGGACAGACAGGGGGCGAACCGGGGAGCTGTTTTTT
TRBD1,TRBJ1-5,NA,TRBV7-9,CASSLNRGDNQPQHF,TGTGCCAGCAGCTTGAACAGGGGGGATAATCAGCCCCAGCATTTT
TRBD1,TRBJ1-1,NA,TRBV4-1,CASSQVSWDRRNTEAFF,TGCGCCAGCAGCCAAGTTAGTTGGGACAGGCGGAACACTGAAGCTTTCTTT
TRBD2,TRBJ2-3,NA,TRBV27,CASSSSRLAESTDTQYF,TGTGCCAGCAGTTCCTCTCGACTAGCGGAGAGCACAGATACGCAGTATTTT
TRBD1,TRBJ2-7,once,TRBV7-9,CASSYSTGTGPYEQYF,TGTGCCAGCAGCTACTCTACCGGGACAGGACCCTACGAGCAGTACTTC
TRBD2,TRBJ2-7,once,TRBV7-8,CASTPRASGGTYEQYF,TGTGCCAGCACCCCGAGGGCTAGCGGGGGGACCTACGAGCAGTACTTC
NA,TRBJ1-2,NA,TRBV6-5,CASTTQGYTYGYTF,TGTGCCAGCACAACTCAGGGTTATACCTATGGCTACACCTTC